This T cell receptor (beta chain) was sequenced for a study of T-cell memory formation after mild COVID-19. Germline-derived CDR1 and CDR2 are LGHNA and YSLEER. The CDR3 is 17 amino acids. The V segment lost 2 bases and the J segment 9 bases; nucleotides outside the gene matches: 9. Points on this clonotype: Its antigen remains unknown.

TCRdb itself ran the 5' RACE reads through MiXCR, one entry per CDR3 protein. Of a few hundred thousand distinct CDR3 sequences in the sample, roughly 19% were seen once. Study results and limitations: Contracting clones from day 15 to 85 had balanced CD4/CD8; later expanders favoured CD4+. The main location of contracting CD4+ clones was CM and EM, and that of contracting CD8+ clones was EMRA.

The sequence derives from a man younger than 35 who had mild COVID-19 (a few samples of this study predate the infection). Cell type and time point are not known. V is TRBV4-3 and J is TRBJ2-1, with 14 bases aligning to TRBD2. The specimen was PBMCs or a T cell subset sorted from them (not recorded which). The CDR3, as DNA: TGCGCCAGCAGCCAACCAACGACTAGCGGGGGGGCCGTTGAGCAGTTCTTC. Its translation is CASSQPTTSGGAVEQFF.